One sample yielded the 27 T cell receptor beta chains listed below, sequenced in a study of blood T cell repertoires in COVID-19 (TCRdb year 2020). The library was produced with the immunoSEQ multiplex PCR assay. The table was pulled from immuneACCESS by TCRdb, which kept in-frame rearrangements only. Such tables lose some clones; where checked, under half of the loss comes from unresolved V genes, and the rest has no known cause. The sample table contains tens of thousands of clones; only one count was recorded for about 82% of them. The top ten hold approximately 60% of the sample. The sequencing input was peripheral blood. These receptors came from a man in his 70s with acute or convalescent COVID-19.

The chain links TRBV19 to TRBJ2-1, with 7 bases matching TRBD2. V trimming: 4 bases; J trimming: 4 bases; junction bases outside the gene matches: 10. This CDR3 spans 16 amino acids. The V gene's germline CDR1 is LNHDA and CDR2 SQIVND (reference sequence). The CDR3 reads CASSTLGLNIYNEQFF. The CDR3 region has the DNA TGTGCCAGTAGTACCCTGGGACTAAACATATACAATGAGCAGTTCTTC.

The V and J genes are TRBV7-2 and TRBJ1-2; 8 bases are shared with TRBD1. The CDR3 totals 15 residues. V gave up 5 bases and J gave up 13 bases; unmatched junction bases: 18. Germline CDR1 SGHTA, CDR2 FQGNSA. CDR3 residues: CASSGTGQGALRATF. CDR3 sequence (DNA): TGTGCCAGCAGCGGTACTGGACAGGGAGCCCTTAGGGCCACCTTC.

A few counts support this clone. V and J are TRBV5-1 and TRBJ2-7; 11 bases fit TRBD2. V gave up 4 bases and J gave up 7 bases; unmatched junction bases: 7. The germline CDR1 and CDR2 sequences are SGHRS and YFSETQ. The CDR3 sequence is 14 residues long. DNA of the CDR3: TGCGCCAGCAGCGCTAGCGGGAGGTTCGGGGAGCAGTACTTC. This codes for CASSASGRFGEQYF.

This chain links TRBV24-1 with TRBJ2-2, with D possibly TRBD1 on 6 matching bases. Between the trimmed V and J ends, which lost 4 bases and 6 bases, there was a span of 11 bases. The CDR3 extends over 14 amino acids. Germline CDR1 and CDR2: KGHDR and SFDVKD. This chain's CDR3 is CATSEQGMAGELFF. CDR3 nucleotide sequence: TGTGCCACCAGTGAGCAGGGGATGGCCGGGGAGCTGTTTTTT.

The rearrangement links TRBV5-4 to TRBJ1-2; possible D gene TRBD1, 5 bases. CDR1 and CDR2 (germline): SGHNT, YYREEE (reference sequence). Trimming pared 0 bases from V and 6 bases from J, leaving 12 bases between. This CDR3 contains 14 residues. CDR3 in amino acids: CASSLVGGEDGYTF. CDR3 in DNA: TGTGCCAGCAGCTTGGTCGGGGGTGAGGATGGCTACACCTTC. Full variable domain (outside the CDR3, taken from reference TRBV5-4 and TRBJ1-2): ETGVTQSPTHLIKTRGQQVTLRCSSQSGHNTVSWYQQALGQGPQFIFQYYREEENGRGNFPPRFSGLQFPNYSSELNVNALELDDSALYLCASSLVGGEDGYTFGSGTRLTVV.

The J gene is TRBJ2-7, the V gene TRBV14, with no clear D. This CDR3 is 14 amino acids long. Germline V CDR1 and CDR2: SGHDN, FVKESK. V lost 1 base and J lost 4, with 11 bases in between. The CDR3 DNA follows: TGTGCCAGCAGCCAAGGCATGATGAGGTACGAGCAGTACTTC. It translates to CASSQGMMRYEQYF.

In regard to this clone: An end of the junction differs from the germline gene, which may be a read error. The CDR3 DNA reads as TGTGCCAGCAGCCTAGCAGGGGGTTATAATAATTCACCCCTCCACTTT. Protein: CASSLAGGYNNSPLHF. The chain recombines TRBV7-2 with TRBJ1-6, with 7 positions matching TRBD1. Germline V lookup: CDR1 SGHTA, CDR2 FQGNSA. The CDR3 is 16 amino acids. Drawing the rest from reference TRBV7-2 and TRBJ1-6, the complete variable domain is GAGVSQSPSNKVTEKGKDVELRCDPISGHTALYWYRQSLGQGLEFLIYFQGNSAPDKSGLPSDRFSAERTGGSVSTLTIQRTQQEDSAVYLCASSLAGGYNNSPLHFGNGTRLTVT.

The rearrangement uses TRBV7-9 and TRBJ1-6; D ambiguous. There are 16 residues in the CDR3. The ends were cut back, 1 base at V and 0 bases at J, with 7 bases in the middle. Germline loops: CDR1 SEHNR, CDR2 FQNEAQ (reference sequence). CDR3 residues: CASSLGPSSYNSPLHF. DNA of the CDR3: TGTGCCAGCAGCTTAGGCCCCAGCTCCTATAATTCACCCCTCCACTTT.

The chain combines TRBV7-6 with TRBJ2-2; the match to TRBD2 covers 10 bases. This CDR3 has 15 amino acids. The J segment lost 5 bases and the V segment lost 5 bases, leaving 5 bases of the junction unmatched. Germline loops: CDR1 SGHVS, CDR2 FNYEAQ. The CDR3, as DNA: TGTGCCAGCAGCATTCTAGCGGGAGAAACCGGGGAGCTGTTTTTT. As protein: CASSILAGETGELFF. Supplemented by reference TRBV7-6 and TRBJ2-2, the full variable domain reads GAGVSQSPRYKVTKRGQDVALRCDPISGHVSLYWYRQALGQGPEFLTYFNYEAQQDKSGLPNDRFSAERPEGSISTLTIQRTEQRDSAMYRCASSILAGETGELFFGEGSRLTVL.

The genes are TRBV15 and TRBJ2-2, with TRBD2 matching 7 bases. CDR3 length: 13 residues. V shed 1 base and J 7 bases; nucleotides not matched to a gene: 0. Germline V gives CDR1 LNHNV, CDR2 YYDKDF (reference sequence). The DNA for the CDR3 is TGTGCCACCAGCAGAGGGGGGGGCGGGGAGCTGTTTTTT. This gives the protein CATSRGGGGELFF.

V gene TRBV6-2 or TRBV6-3 combines with J gene TRBJ2-5; 11 bases are shared with TRBD2. This CDR3 region has 14 residues. CDR1 MNHEY and CDR2 SVGEGT come from the germline V gene. J was trimmed by 7 bases and V by 6 bases; bases with no gene match: 7. The chain's CDR3 is CASSLTSGAATQYF. The CDR3 nucleotides read TGTGCCAGCAGCCTGACTAGCGGGGCCGCGACCCAGTACTTC.

V usage is TRBV5-1 and J usage is TRBJ1-4; 10 bases match TRBD1. V trimming: 8 bases; J trimming: 6 bases; junction bases outside the gene matches: 7. Germline V gene sequence: CDR1 SGHRS, CDR2 YFSETQ. The CDR3 consists of 14 residues. CDR3 amino acids: CASTTGGAYEKLFF. The CDR3 DNA sequence: TGCGCCAGTACGACAGGGGGCGCCTATGAAAAACTGTTTTTT.

This CDR3 is CASSPYRSAGLASQETQYF. CDR3 sequence (DNA): TGTGCCAGCAGCCCCTACCGATCCGCCGGACTAGCTTCCCAAGAGACCCAGTACTTC. The chain combines TRBV14 with TRBJ2-5; 8 bases map to TRBD2. The CDR3 spans 19 residues. Germline-derived CDR1 and CDR2 are SGHDN and FVKESK. Trimming removed 4 bases from V and 1 base from J; junction bases left unmatched: 17.

The genes are TRBV19 and TRBJ1-1, with unresolved D. V was clipped by 5 bases and J by 2 bases, with 9 bases between them. CDR3 length equals 13 residues. Germline values: CDR1 LNHDA, CDR2 SQIVND (reference sequence). In DNA form, the CDR3 reads TGTGCCAGTAGTCCAAACACCAACACTGAAGCTTTCTTT. Translated: CASSPNTNTEAFF.

This chain links TRBV14 with TRBJ2-5; D may be TRBD1 (5 bases). In germline, CDR1 is SGHDN, CDR2 FVKESK. The V gene lost 4 bases and the J gene lost 5 bases, with 17 bases spanning the gap. CDR3 size: 15 residues. The CDR3 DNA reads as TGTGCCAGCAGCCGGGCCTCACCCCCAGGGGAGACCCAGTACTTC. Protein sequence: CASSRASPPGETQYF.

Only one count was recorded for this clone. The rearrangement uses TRBV30 and TRBJ1-1; D is undetermined. The CDR3 is made up of 12 amino acids. V was cut by 0 bases and J by 12 bases, with 14 bases left in between. Per germline, CDR1 GTSNPN and CDR2 SVGIG (reference sequence). CDR3 protein: CAWSVSVVPSFF. CDR3 in DNA: TGTGCCTGGAGTGTCTCGGTCGTTCCGTCTTTCTTT.

The chain carries TRBV28 and TRBJ2-2; 7 bases are shared with TRBD2. CDR3 length: 15 amino acids. The ends lost 6 bases at V and 4 bases at J; junction bases unmatched: 8. Germline assignment: CDR1 MDHEN and CDR2 SYDVKM. The CDR3, as DNA: TGTGCCAGCAGCGTTACTAGCGCCGGCACCGGGGAGCTGTTTTTT. It yields the protein CASSVTSAGTGELFF.

The chain joins TRBV27 to TRBJ1-2, with 7 bases that match TRBD1. V lost 8 bases to trimming and J lost 6 bases; unmatched junction nucleotides: 12. This CDR3 region has 14 residues. The germline V gene encodes CDR1 MNHEY and CDR2 SMNVEV (reference sequence). The CDR3 reads CASGWLTGMNGYTF. CDR3 nucleotides: TGTGCCAGCGGTTGGCTGACAGGGATGAATGGCTACACCTTC.

The V gene is TRBV4-3, the J gene TRBJ1-4; D possibly corresponds to TRBD1 (6 bases). CDR3 length equals 14 residues. In germline, CDR1 is LGHNA, CDR2 YSLEER. The ends were cut back, 1 base at V and 8 bases at J, with 11 bases in the middle. The CDR3 coding sequence is TGCGCCAGCAGCCAAGTTGGGGGGGGCGAAAAACTGTTTTTT. Its translation: CASSQVGGGEKLFF.

The chain has TRBV5-1 and TRBJ2-2, with 8 nucleotides matching TRBD2. Germline assignment: CDR1 SGHRS and CDR2 YFSETQ. V lost 0 bases and J lost 4; bases outside the gene matches: 5. The CDR3 is 16 amino acids. The CDR3 coding sequence is TGCGCCAGCAGCTTGGGATCGGGAGGGCCCACCGGGGAGCTGTTTTTT. This translates into CASSLGSGGPTGELFF.

The chain carries TRBV6-2 or TRBV6-3 and TRBJ1-2; TRBD1 aligns across 7 bases. This CDR3 is built from 18 residues. Germline CDR1 and CDR2: MNHEY and SVGEGT. After removal of 5 bases from V and 6 bases from J, the junction contained 21 bases not matched to a gene. The CDR3 sequence is CASSTPGTERLSGDGYTF. The CDR3 DNA follows: TGTGCCAGCAGTACCCCCGGGACAGAGCGTTTATCGGGGGATGGCTACACCTTC.

This clone was counted a single time. This chain uses TRBV27 with TRBJ2-1, with 10 bases matching TRBD2. This CDR3 is built from 12 residues. V lost 6 bases, J lost 10 bases, and 3 bases stayed unmatched. Germline V gene lookup returns CDR1 MNHEY and CDR2 SMNVEV (reference sequence). CDR3 bases: TGTGCCAGCAGCCTAGCGGGAGACGAGCAGTTCTTC. Translation: CASSLAGDEQFF.

The chain is built from TRBV29-1 and TRBJ1-2, with a possible D match to TRBD1 (5 bases). The germline V gene has CDR1 SQVTM and CDR2 ANQGSEA. V lost 2 bases and J 5 bases, leaving 15 bases between the germline ends. There are 14 residues in the CDR3. The CDR3 coding sequence is TGCAGCGTTGAAACGGGGGGGATTGGATATGGCTACACCTTC. Translation gives CSVETGGIGYGYTF.

The chain joins TRBV4-1 to TRBJ2-2; 11 bases align to TRBD2. Germline V gene sequence: CDR1 MGHRA, CDR2 YSYEKL. Unmatched junction bases numbered 3, after V lost 0 bases and J lost 3 bases. This CDR3 is 17 amino acids long. CDR3 nucleotides: TGCGCCAGCAGCCAAGAAAGTAGCGGGGGGGACACCGGGGAGCTGTTTTTT. Translating it yields CASSQESSGGDTGELFF.

The V and J genes are TRBV25-1 and TRBJ2-1, with 9 positions matching TRBD1. The trim removed 4 bases at V and 4 bases at J, leaving 8 bases unmatched. The germline V gene has CDR1 MGHDK and CDR2 SYGVNS. This CDR3 comprises 16 residues. CDR3 DNA sequence: TGTGCCAGCAGTGGGGCCATGGGACAGGGATACAATGAGCAGTTCTTC. Its translation is CASSGAMGQGYNEQFF. The complete variable domain, with remaining parts taken from reference TRBV25-1 and TRBJ2-1, reads EADIYQTPRYLVIGTGKKITLECSQTMGHDKMYWYQQDPGMELHLIHYSYGVNSTEKGDLSSESTVSRIRTEHFPLTLESARPSHTSQYLCASSGAMGQGYNEQFFGPGTRLTVL.

In DNA form, the CDR3 reads TGTGCCAGCAGCACGAGGCAGTACTTC. Translation gives CASSTRQYF. The rearrangement links TRBV21-1 to TRBJ2-7; TRBD2 was called by the table and not checked on the DNA. TRBV21-1 is marked as a pseudogene. The CDR3 contains 9 residues.

The chain has TRBV18 and TRBJ2-1, with D maybe TRBD1 (5 bases). The V end lost 3 bases, the J end lost 4 bases, and 19 bases lay between the germline ends. CDR1 is KGHSH, CDR2 LQKENI, per germline. The CDR3 is made up of 17 amino acids. The CDR3, as DNA: TGTGCCAGCTCACCCCCCCAAAAAGGGGCTATGTACAATGAGCAGTTCTTC. Its translation is CASSPPQKGAMYNEQFF.